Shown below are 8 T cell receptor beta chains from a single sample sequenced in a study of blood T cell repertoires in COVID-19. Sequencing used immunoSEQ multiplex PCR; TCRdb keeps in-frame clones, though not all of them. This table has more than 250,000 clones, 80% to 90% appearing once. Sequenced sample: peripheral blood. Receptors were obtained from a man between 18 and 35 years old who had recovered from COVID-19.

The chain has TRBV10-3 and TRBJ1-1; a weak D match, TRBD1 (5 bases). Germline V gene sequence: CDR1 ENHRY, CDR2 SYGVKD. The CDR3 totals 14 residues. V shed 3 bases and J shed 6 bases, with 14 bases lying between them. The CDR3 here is CAISEVGGVPEAFF. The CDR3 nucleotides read TGTGCCATCAGTGAAGTCGGAGGGGTCCCTGAAGCTTTCTTT.

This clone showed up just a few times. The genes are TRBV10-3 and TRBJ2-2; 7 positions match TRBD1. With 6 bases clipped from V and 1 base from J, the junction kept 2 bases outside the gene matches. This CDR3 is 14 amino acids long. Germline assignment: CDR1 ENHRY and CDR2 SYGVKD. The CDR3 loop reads CAISRTGNTGELFF. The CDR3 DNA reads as TGTGCCATCAGCCGGACAGGGAACACCGGGGAGCTGTTTTTT.

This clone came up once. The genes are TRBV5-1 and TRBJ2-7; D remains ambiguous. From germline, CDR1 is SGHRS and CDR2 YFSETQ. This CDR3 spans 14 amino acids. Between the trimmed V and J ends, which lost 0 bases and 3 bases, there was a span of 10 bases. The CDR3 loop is CASSLGGGDYEQYF. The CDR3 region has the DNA TGCGCCAGCAGCTTGGGCGGCGGAGACTACGAGCAGTACTTC.

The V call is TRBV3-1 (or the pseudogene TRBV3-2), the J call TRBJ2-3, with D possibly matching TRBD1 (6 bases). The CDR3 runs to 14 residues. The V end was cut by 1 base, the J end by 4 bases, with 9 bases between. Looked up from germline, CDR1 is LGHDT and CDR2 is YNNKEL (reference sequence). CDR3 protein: CASSQAQGADTQYF. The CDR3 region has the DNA TGTGCCAGCAGCCAAGCACAGGGCGCAGATACGCAGTATTTT.

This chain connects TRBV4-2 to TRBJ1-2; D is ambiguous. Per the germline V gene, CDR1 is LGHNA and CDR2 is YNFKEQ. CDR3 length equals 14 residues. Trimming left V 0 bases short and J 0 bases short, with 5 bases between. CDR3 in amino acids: CASSQEGANYGYTF. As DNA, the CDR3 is TGTGCCAGCAGCCAAGAAGGAGCTAACTATGGCTACACCTTC.

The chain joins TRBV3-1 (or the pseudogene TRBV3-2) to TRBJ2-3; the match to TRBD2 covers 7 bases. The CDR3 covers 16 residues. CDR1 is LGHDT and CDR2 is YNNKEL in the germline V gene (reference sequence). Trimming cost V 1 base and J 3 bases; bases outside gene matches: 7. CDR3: CASSQGWGGRTDTQYF. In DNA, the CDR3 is TGTGCCAGCAGCCAAGGCTGGGGGGGAAGGACAGATACGCAGTATTTT.

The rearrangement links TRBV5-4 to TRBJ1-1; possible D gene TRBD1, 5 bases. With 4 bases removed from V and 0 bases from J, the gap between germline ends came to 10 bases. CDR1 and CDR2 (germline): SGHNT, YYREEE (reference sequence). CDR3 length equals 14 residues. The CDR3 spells CASSRGGMNTEAFF. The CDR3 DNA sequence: TGTGCCAGCAGCCGCGGGGGTATGAACACTGAAGCTTTCTTT.

The CDR3 protein is CASSTPGLEEQYF. The CDR3 DNA reads TGTGCCAGCAGCACACCGGGACTAGAGGAGCAGTACTTC. V gene TRBV5-4 combines with J gene TRBJ2-7; 8 bases line up with TRBD2. This CDR3 comprises 13 residues. After removal of 4 bases from V and 7 bases from J, the junction contained 7 bases not matched to a gene. CDR1 is SGHNT and CDR2 is YYREEE in the germline V gene (reference sequence).